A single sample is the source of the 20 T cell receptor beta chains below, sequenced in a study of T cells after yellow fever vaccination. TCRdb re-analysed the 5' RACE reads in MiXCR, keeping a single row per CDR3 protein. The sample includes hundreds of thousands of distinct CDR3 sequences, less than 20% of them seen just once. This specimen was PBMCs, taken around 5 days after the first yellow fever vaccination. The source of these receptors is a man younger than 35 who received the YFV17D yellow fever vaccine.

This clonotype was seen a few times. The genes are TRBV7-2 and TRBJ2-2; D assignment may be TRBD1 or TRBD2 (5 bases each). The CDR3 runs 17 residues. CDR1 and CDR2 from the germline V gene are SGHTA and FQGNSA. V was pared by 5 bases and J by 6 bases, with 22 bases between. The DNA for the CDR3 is TGTGCCAGCAGCCGAGCGTTTAGGGACGGCGGCGCCGGGGAGCTGTTTTTT. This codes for CASSRAFRDGGAGELFF.

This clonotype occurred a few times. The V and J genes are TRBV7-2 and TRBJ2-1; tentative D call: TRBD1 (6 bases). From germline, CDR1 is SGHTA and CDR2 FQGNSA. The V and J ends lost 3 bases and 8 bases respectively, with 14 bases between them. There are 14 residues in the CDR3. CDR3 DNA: TGTGCCAGCAGCTTTTTAGGGCCAGGGGATGAGCAGTTCTTC. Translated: CASSFLGPGDEQFF.

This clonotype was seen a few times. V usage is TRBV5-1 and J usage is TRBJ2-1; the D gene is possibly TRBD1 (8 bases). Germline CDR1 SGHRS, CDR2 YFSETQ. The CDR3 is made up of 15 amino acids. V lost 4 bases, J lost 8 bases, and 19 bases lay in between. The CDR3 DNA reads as TGCGCCAGCAGCGGACTCTACAGGGGGAGGGATGAGCAGTTCTTC. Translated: CASSGLYRGRDEQFF.

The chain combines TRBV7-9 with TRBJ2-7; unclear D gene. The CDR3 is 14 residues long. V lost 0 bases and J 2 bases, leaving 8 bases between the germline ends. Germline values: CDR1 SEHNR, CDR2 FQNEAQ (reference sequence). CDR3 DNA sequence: TGTGCCAGCAGCTTAGCCCCGCTTCCCTACGAGCAGTACTTC. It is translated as CASSLAPLPYEQYF.

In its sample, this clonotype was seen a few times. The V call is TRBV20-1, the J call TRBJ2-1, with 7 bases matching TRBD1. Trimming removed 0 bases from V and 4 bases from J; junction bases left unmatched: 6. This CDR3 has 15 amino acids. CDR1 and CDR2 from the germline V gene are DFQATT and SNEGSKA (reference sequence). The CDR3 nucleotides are TGCAGTGCTAGAGATATCGAGGGGGCATACAATGAGCAGTTCTTC. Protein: CSARDIEGAYNEQFF.

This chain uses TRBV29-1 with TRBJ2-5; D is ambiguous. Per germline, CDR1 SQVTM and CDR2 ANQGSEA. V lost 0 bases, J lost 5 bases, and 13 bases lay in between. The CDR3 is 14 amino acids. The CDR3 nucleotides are TGCAGCGTTGAAGATAGGGCGGCCCGGGAGACCCAGTACTTC. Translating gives CSVEDRAARETQYF.

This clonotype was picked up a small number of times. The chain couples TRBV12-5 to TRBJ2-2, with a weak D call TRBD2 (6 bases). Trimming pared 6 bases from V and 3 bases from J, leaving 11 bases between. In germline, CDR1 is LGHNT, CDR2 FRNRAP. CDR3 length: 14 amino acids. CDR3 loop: CASGSGLYTGELFF. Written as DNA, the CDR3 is TGTGCTAGTGGCTCCGGACTATACACCGGGGAGCTGTTTTTT.

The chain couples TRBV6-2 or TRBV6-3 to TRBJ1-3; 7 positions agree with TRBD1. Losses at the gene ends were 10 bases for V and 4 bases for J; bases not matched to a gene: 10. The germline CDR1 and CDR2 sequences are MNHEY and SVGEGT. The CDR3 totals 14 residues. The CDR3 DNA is TGTGCCACCAACCGACAGGGACGAGGAAACACCATATATTTT. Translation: CATNRQGRGNTIYF.

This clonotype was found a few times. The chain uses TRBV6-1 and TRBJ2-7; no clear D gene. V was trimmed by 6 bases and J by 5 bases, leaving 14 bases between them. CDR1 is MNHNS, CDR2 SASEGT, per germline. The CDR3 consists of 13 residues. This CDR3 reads CASRQNSYDEQYF. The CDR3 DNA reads TGTGCCAGCAGACAGAACAGTTACGACGAGCAGTACTTC.

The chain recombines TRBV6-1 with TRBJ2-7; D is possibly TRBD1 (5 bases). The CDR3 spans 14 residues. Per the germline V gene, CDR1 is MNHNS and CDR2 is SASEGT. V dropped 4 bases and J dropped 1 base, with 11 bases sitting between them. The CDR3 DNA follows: TGTGCCAGCAGTGTCATAACAGGTTCCTACGAGCAGTACGTC. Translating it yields CASSVITGSYEQYV.

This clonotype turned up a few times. The CDR3 loop reads CATSRDRWDTKNTEAFF. For the CDR3, the DNA is TGTGCCACCAGCAGAGATCGGTGGGACACTAAGAACACTGAAGCTTTCTTT. The gene calls are TRBV15 and TRBJ1-1; tentative D call: TRBD1 (6 bases). This CDR3 region has 17 residues. Per germline, CDR1 LNHNV and CDR2 YYDKDF (reference sequence). V was pared by 0 bases and J by 1 base, with 15 bases between.

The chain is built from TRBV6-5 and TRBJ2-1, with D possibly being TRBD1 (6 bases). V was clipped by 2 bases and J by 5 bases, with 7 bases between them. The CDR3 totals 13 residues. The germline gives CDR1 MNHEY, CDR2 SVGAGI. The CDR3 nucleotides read TGTGCCAGCAGTTACCGACAGGACAATGAGCAGTTCTTC. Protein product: CASSYRQDNEQFF.

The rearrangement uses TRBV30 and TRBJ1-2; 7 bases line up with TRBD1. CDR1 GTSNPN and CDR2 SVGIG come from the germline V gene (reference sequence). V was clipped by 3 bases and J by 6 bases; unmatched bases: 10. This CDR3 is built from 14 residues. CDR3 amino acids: CAWRDTGTDHGYTF. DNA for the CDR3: TGTGCCTGGAGAGACACCGGGACAGACCATGGCTACACCTTC.

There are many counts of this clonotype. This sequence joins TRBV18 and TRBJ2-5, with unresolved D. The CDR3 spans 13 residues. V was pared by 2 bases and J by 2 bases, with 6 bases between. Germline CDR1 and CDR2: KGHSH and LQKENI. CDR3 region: CASSPGQQETQYF. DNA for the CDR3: TGTGCCAGCTCACCAGGGCAGCAAGAGACCCAGTACTTC. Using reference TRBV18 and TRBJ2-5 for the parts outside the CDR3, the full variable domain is NAGVMQNPRHLVRRRGQEARLRCSPMKGHSHVYWYRQLPEEGLKFMVYLQKENIIDESGMPKERFSAEFPKEGPSILRIQQVVRGDSAAYFCASSPGQQETQYFGPGTRLLVL.

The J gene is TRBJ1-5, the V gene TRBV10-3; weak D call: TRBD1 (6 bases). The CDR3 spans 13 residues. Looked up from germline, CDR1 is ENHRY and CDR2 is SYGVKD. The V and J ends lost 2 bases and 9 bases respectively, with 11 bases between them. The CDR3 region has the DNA TGTGCCATCAGTGAGGTAGGGGGGATGCCCCAGCATTTT. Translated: CAISEVGGMPQHF.

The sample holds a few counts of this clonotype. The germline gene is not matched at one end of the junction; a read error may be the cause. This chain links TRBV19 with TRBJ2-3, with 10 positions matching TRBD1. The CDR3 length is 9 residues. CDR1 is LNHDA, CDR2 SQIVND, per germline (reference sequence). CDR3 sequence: CAGRDRGLF. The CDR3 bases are TGTGCCGGCCGGGACAGGGGTTTGTTT.

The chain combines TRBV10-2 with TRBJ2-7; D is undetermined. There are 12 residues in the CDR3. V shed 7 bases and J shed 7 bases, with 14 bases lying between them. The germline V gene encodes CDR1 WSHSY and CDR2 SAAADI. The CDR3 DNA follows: TGCGCCAGCATGCCGACCGCTTTGGAGCAGTACTTC. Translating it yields CASMPTALEQYF.

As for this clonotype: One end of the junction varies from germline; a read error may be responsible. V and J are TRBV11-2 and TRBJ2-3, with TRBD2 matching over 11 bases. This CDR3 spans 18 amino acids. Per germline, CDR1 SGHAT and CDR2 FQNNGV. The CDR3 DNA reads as TGTGCCTGCAGCTTAGACCGAAGCGGTCTAGCGGGGGGTCGGACGCAGTATTTT. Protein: CACSLDRSGLAGGRTQYF.

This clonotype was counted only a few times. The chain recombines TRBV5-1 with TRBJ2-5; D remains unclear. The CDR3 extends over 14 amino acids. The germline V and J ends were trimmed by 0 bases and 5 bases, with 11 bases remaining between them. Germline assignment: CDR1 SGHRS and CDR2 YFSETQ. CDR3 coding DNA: TGCGCCAGCAGCTTGGATTCACAGCAGGAGACCCAGTACTTC. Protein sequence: CASSLDSQQETQYF.

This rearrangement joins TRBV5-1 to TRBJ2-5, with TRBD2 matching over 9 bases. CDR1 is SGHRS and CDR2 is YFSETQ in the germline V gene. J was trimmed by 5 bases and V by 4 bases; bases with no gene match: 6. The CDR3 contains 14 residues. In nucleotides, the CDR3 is TGCGCCAGCAGCGCCGGGACTAGCAGTGAGACCCAGTACTTC. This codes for CASSAGTSSETQYF.